What follows are 26 T cell receptor beta chains derived from one specimen sequenced in a study of CD8 T cells in Susac syndrome. RNA totalling about 0.5 to 1 ug underwent reverse transcription with random hexamers. Using its own MiXCR run on the immunoSEQ multiplex PCR reads, TCRdb lists one record per CDR3 protein. The profile shows about 190,000 distinct CDR3 sequences, 90% to 95% of them singletons. Sample: CD4+ T cells from PBMCs. The receptors stem from a human donor with Susac syndrome.

This chain joins TRBV23-1 and TRBJ2-7, with D unresolved. TRBV23-1 has ORF status, its function being uncertain. The CDR3 is made up of 12 amino acids. The V gene lost 3 bases and the J gene lost 7 bases, with 10 bases spanning the gap. The CDR3 reads CASSHSFDEQYF. CDR3 DNA: TGCGCCAGCAGTCACAGCTTTGATGAGCAGTACTTC.

A few counts support this clonotype. This chain connects TRBV18 to TRBJ2-2; D call uncertain. CDR3 length: 12 residues. Germline V CDR1 and CDR2: KGHSH, LQKENI. The V end was cut by 4 bases, the J end by 5 bases, with 5 bases between. The CDR3 here is CASSRRTGELFF. The DNA of the CDR3 is TGTGCCAGCTCACGCAGGACCGGGGAGCTGTTTTTT.

The CDR3 here is CSARVRDRRTEAFF. As DNA, the CDR3 is TGCAGTGCTAGAGTAAGAGACAGACGCACTGAAGCTTTCTTT. J is TRBJ1-1 and V is TRBV20-1; D may be TRBD1 (5 bases). This CDR3 is 14 amino acids long. The V and J ends lost 1 base and 4 bases respectively, with 13 bases between them. The V gene's germline CDR1 is DFQATT and CDR2 SNEGSKA (reference sequence).

The chain links TRBV11-2 to TRBJ2-5; weak D call: TRBD2 (6 bases). This CDR3 contains 14 residues. The germline CDR1 and CDR2 sequences are SGHAT and FQNNGV. V was clipped by 10 bases and J by 3 bases, with 18 bases between them. CDR3 sequence: CATTPGGIEETQYF. The CDR3 DNA reads as TGTGCCACCACTCCAGGAGGGATCGAAGAGACCCAGTACTTC.

The chain carries TRBV28 and TRBJ1-2; 12 positions match TRBD1. Germline V CDR1 and CDR2: MDHEN, SYDVKM. The CDR3 runs to 15 residues. Trimming removed 6 bases from V and 0 bases from J; junction bases left unmatched: 2. The CDR3 loop reads CASRGTGGANYGYTF. The CDR3 nucleotides are TGTGCCAGCAGAGGGACAGGGGGCGCTAACTATGGCTACACCTTC.

CDR3 DNA: TGTGCCAGCAGAGAACAGGGTAGGAACACTGAAGCTTTCTTT. Its protein product is CASREQGRNTEAFF. V usage is TRBV2 and J usage is TRBJ1-1; D might be TRBD1 (6 bases). Germline lookup yields CDR1 SNHLY and CDR2 FYNNEI. V lost 6 bases to trimming and J lost 1 base, with 12 bases between them. This CDR3 region has 14 residues.

This clonotype was detected only a few times. The gene calls are TRBV9 and TRBJ2-7, with D unclear. This CDR3 has 11 amino acids. The V end was cut by 9 bases, the J end by 3 bases, with 10 bases between. The germline V gene encodes CDR1 SGDLS and CDR2 YYNGEE. The CDR3 DNA reads TGTGCCATTTCCTACAACTACGAGCAGTACTTC. Amino acids: CAISYNYEQYF.

The V and J genes are TRBV29-1 and TRBJ2-7; the D gene is possibly TRBD2 (6 bases). The CDR3 extends over 12 amino acids. Germline CDR1 is SQVTM and CDR2 is ANQGSEA. Trimming removed 4 bases at V and 6 bases at J, with 13 bases between. CDR3 DNA sequence: TGCAGCGTTGCCGGGGGTCTCGGCGAGCAGTACTTC. Amino acids: CSVAGGLGEQYF.

The chain links TRBV7-6 to TRBJ2-1; D ambiguous. The CDR3 runs 11 residues. Trimming cost V 2 bases and J 9 bases, with 5 bases left between them. Germline loops: CDR1 SGHVS, CDR2 FNYEAQ. CDR3 region: CASSLSAEQFF. The CDR3 DNA follows: TGTGCCAGCAGCTTATCCGCTGAGCAGTTCTTC.

The chain employs TRBV7-9 and TRBJ1-2, with D perhaps matching TRBD1 (6 bases). The CDR3 covers 11 residues. Trimming removed 8 bases from V and 7 bases from J, with 11 bases in between. Germline V gene lookup returns CDR1 SEHNR and CDR2 FQNEAQ (reference sequence). This CDR3 reads CASGGALGYTF. CDR3 sequence (DNA): TGTGCCAGCGGGGGGGCGCTTGGCTACACCTTC.

The V gene is TRBV12-3 or TRBV12-4, the J gene TRBJ1-2; D is ambiguous. The length of the CDR3 is 15 residues. Trimming took 2 bases from V and 4 from J, leaving 14 bases between them. This CDR3 is CASSLKQTALYGYTF. The CDR3 coding sequence is TGTGCCAGCAGTTTAAAACAGACCGCTCTCTATGGCTACACCTTC.

This clonotype was recorded a few times. The V call is TRBV7-8, the J call TRBJ1-1; TRBD1 agrees at 10 bases. Germline lookup yields CDR1 SGHVS and CDR2 FQNEAQ. The CDR3 runs to 13 residues. The ends lost 6 bases at V and 7 bases at J; junction bases unmatched: 5. The CDR3 here is CASSWDRGDEAFF. For the CDR3, the DNA is TGTGCCAGCAGTTGGGACAGGGGTGATGAAGCTTTCTTT.

This chain links TRBV30 with TRBJ1-1; no reliable D call. There are 13 residues in the CDR3. Trimming removed 2 bases at V and 4 bases at J, with 11 bases between. The V gene's germline CDR1 is GTSNPN and CDR2 SVGIG (reference sequence). The CDR3 nucleotides are TGTGCCTGGAGTTTCCATAAGGCCACTGAAGCTTTCTTT. This translates into CAWSFHKATEAFF.

This rearrangement joins TRBV7-2 to TRBJ2-1; D call uncertain. CDR3 length equals 12 residues. Between the trimmed V and J ends, which lost 2 bases and 2 bases, there was a span of 1 base. The germline gives CDR1 SGHTA, CDR2 FQGNSA. CDR3 residues: CASSLPYNEQFF. In DNA form, the CDR3 reads TGTGCCAGCAGCTTACCCTACAATGAGCAGTTCTTC.

V and J are TRBV18 and TRBJ2-1; 9 nucleotides agree with TRBD2. Germline-derived CDR1 and CDR2 are KGHSH and LQKENI. The junction had 5 bases not matched to a gene; V was cut back by 0 bases and J by 8 bases. The CDR3 is 15 residues long. In DNA, the CDR3 is TGTGCCAGCTCACCACCGTCTAGCGGGAAGGATGAGCAGTTCTTC. Translation gives CASSPPSSGKDEQFF.

The chain recombines TRBV20-1 with TRBJ1-2; 8 bases fit TRBD1. The CDR3 loop spans 16 amino acids. Germline V lookup: CDR1 DFQATT, CDR2 SNEGSKA (reference sequence). Trimming removed 3 bases from V and 1 base from J; junction bases left unmatched: 10. The DNA of the CDR3 is TGCAGTGCTAGCCTCCCGGGACAGGACTATAACTATGGCTACACCTTC. This gives the protein CSASLPGQDYNYGYTF.

This clonotype was seen a single time. The J gene is TRBJ1-2, the V gene TRBV2; D remains ambiguous. Per germline, CDR1 SNHLY and CDR2 FYNNEI. This CDR3 spans 13 amino acids. Trimming left V 3 bases short and J 0 bases short, with 5 bases between. CDR3 region: CASSDGPNYGYTF. The CDR3 region has the DNA TGTGCCAGCAGTGACGGCCCTAACTATGGCTACACCTTC.

The chain recombines TRBV11-2 with TRBJ2-1, with D tentatively TRBD1 (6 bases). Between the trimmed V and J ends, which lost 3 bases and 6 bases, there was a span of 9 bases. Germline V gives CDR1 SGHAT, CDR2 FQNNGV. This CDR3 region has 13 residues. CDR3 residues: CASSLDRTNEQFF. CDR3 nucleotide sequence: TGTGCCAGCAGCTTGGACAGAACCAATGAGCAGTTCTTC.

The chain uses TRBV6-2 or TRBV6-3 and TRBJ2-3, with a tentative D call TRBD2 (7 bases). V was cut by 4 bases and J by 3 bases, with 14 bases left in between. The CDR3 runs to 15 residues. Germline CDR1 reads MNHEY; CDR2 reads SVGEGT. CDR3 residues: CASSSSGGATDTQYF. CDR3 sequence (DNA): TGTGCCAGCAGTTCCTCTGGGGGGGCGACAGATACGCAGTATTTT.

The J gene is TRBJ2-1, the V gene TRBV5-4; 7 bases match TRBD2. V lost 2 bases, J lost 4 bases, and 3 bases stayed unmatched. CDR1 is SGHNT and CDR2 is YYREEE in the germline V gene (reference sequence). This CDR3 has 14 amino acids. The CDR3 spells CASSLPGLYNEQFF. CDR3 nucleotide sequence: TGTGCCAGCAGCTTACCGGGACTATACAATGAGCAGTTCTTC.

The chain employs TRBV9 and TRBJ2-1; D may match TRBD1 or TRBD2 (7 bases each). The CDR3 is made up of 16 amino acids. Germline V CDR1 and CDR2: SGDLS, YYNGEE. V was trimmed by 4 bases and J by 4 bases, leaving 18 bases between them. The CDR3 is CASSQGGPSAYNEQFF. Here the CDR3 DNA reads TGTGCCAGCAGCCAGGGGGGGCCTAGCGCTTACAATGAGCAGTTCTTC. The entire variable domain, with the rest obtained from reference TRBV9 and TRBJ2-1, is as follows: DSGVTQTPKHLITATGQRVTLRCSPRSGDLSVYWYQQSLDQGLQFLIQYYNGEERAKGNILERFSAQQFPDLHSELNLSSLELGDSALYFCASSQGGPSAYNEQFFGPGTRLTVL.

The chain has TRBV5-1 and TRBJ2-7; the D is unclear. In germline, CDR1 is SGHRS, CDR2 YFSETQ. The CDR3 contains 15 residues. Trimming removed 0 bases from V and 0 bases from J, with 10 bases in between. CDR3 residues: CASSLEAAYSYEQYF. The CDR3 region has the DNA TGCGCCAGCAGCTTGGAGGCAGCCTACTCCTACGAGCAGTACTTC.

The DNA for the CDR3 is TGTGCCAGTACTATTGGACGCTTCTACAATGAGCAGTTCTTC. Translated, it gives CASTIGRFYNEQFF. The chain employs TRBV28 and TRBJ2-1, with D hard to call. Trimming removed 9 bases at V and 3 bases at J, with 15 bases between. The CDR3 is 14 residues long. The germline gives CDR1 MDHEN, CDR2 SYDVKM.

V is TRBV5-1 and J is TRBJ1-2; D unclear. Per germline, CDR1 SGHRS and CDR2 YFSETQ. The V end was cut by 0 bases, the J end by 9 bases, with 9 bases between. This CDR3 region has 12 residues. DNA of the CDR3: TGCGCCAGCAGCTTGGCTGGCACCCGCTACACCTTC. As protein: CASSLAGTRYTF. Full variable domain (missing parts from reference TRBV5-1 and TRBJ1-2): KAGVTQTPRYLIKTRGQQVTLSCSPISGHRSVSWYQQTPGQGLQFLFEYFSETQRNKGNFPGRFSGRQFSNSRSEMNVSTLELGDSALYLCASSLAGTRYTFGSGTRLTVV.

The chain is built from TRBV27 and TRBJ2-1, with TRBD1 as a possible D gene (5 bases). CDR1 and CDR2 from the germline V gene are MNHEY and SMNVEV (reference sequence). The CDR3 length is 13 residues. V was trimmed by 4 bases and J by 7 bases, leaving 11 bases between them. The CDR3 bases are TGTGCCAGCAGTTCATGGGGCTATAATGAGCAGTTCTTC. Residues: CASSSWGYNEQFF.

The chain uses TRBV19 and TRBJ1-1; D perhaps matches TRBD1 (6 bases). The V gene's germline CDR1 is LNHDA and CDR2 SQIVND (reference sequence). V lost 4 bases to trimming and J lost 4 bases, with 13 bases between them. The CDR3 loop spans 14 amino acids. CDR3 in amino acids: CASSKQGRGTEAFF. CDR3 nucleotides: TGTGCCAGTAGTAAACAGGGTAGGGGCACTGAAGCTTTCTTT.